This T cell receptor beta chain came from a study of blood T cell repertoires in COVID-19. Assay: immunoSEQ multiplex PCR; the TCRdb copy retains only in-frame clones and omits some. The table has approximately 500,000 clones, roughly 91% seen once; the top ten hold around 7.8%. V dropped 6 bases and J dropped 8; count of bases not matched to a gene: 4. This CDR3 spans 13 amino acids. Germline-derived CDR1 and CDR2 are SQVTM and ANQGSEA. The J gene is TRBJ1-6, the V gene TRBV29-1; TRBD1 aligns across 10 bases. The clonotype comes from a woman aged 45-60 years with COVID-19, enrolled during active disease. Source material: peripheral blood. This chain's CDR3 is CSVGDRGDSPLHF. The DNA of the CDR3 is TGCAGCGTCGGGGACAGGGGCGATTCACCCCTCCACTTT.